Listed below are T cell receptor beta chains from one sample, sequenced in a study of T-cell memory formation after mild COVID-19. MiXCR, run by TCRdb on the 5' RACE reads, gives a single entry per CDR3 protein. The sample has approximately 570,000 distinct CDR3 sequences; more than 15% are singletons. Material for sequencing was PBMCs or a T cell subset sorted from them (not recorded which). Every receptor here comes from an adult woman who had mild COVID-19 (a few samples of this study predate the infection). Cell type and time point are not known. CDR3s include the opening cysteine and the closing phenylalanine or tryptophan. The D gene is left open where the match is weak. Where a row states a size, it is once, few, many or the class of an expanded clone; other rows omit it.

v_gene,j_gene,abundance,d_gene,CDR3nt,CDR3aa
TRBV20-1,TRBJ2-1,-,-,TGCAGTGCTATAAGGAATGAGCAGTTCTTC,CSAIRNEQFF
TRBV7-9,TRBJ2-1,few,-,TGTGCCAGCAGCTTGGCGGGCGGCAGCAGTGAGCAGTTCTTC,CASSLAGGSSEQFF
TRBV6-5,TRBJ2-3,-,-,TGTGCCAGACGGGACGGTCCCACAGATACGCAGTATTTT,CARRDGPTDTQYF
TRBV30,TRBJ1-1,once,-,TGCGCCTGGAGCCTACAGGAATACACTGAAGCTTTCTTT,CAWSLQEYTEAFF
TRBV7-2,TRBJ2-1,many,-,TGTGCCAGCAGCTCTACTTATAGCTCCTACAATGAGCAGTTCTTC,CASSSTYSSYNEQFF
TRBV7-9,TRBJ2-1,-,TRBD2,TGTGCCAGCACCTCAACAGCGGGGATACATTACAATGAGCAGTTCTTC,CASTSTAGIHYNEQFF
TRBV15,TRBJ1-1,-,-,TGTGCCACCAGCAGAGTGGTGGCAGGGGACATGAACACTGAAGCTTTCTTT,CATSRVVAGDMNTEAFF
TRBV4-2,TRBJ1-1,few,-,TGTGCCAGCAGCCGTGTCGGTCGGACAGCCAGAGCGAACACTGAAGCTTTCTTT,CASSRVGRTARANTEAFF
TRBV2,TRBJ2-1,-,-,TGTGCCAGCAGCAATCTGGGGGGATCCTACAATGAGCAGTTCTTC,CASSNLGGSYNEQFF
TRBV7-6,TRBJ1-1,many,-,TGTGCCAGCAGGGGGGCGCTGAACACTGAAGCTTTCTTT,CASRGALNTEAFF
TRBV7-8,TRBJ2-5,-,TRBD2,TGTGCCAGCAGCTTGACGTTACTAGCGGGAGGGCAAGAGACCCAGTACTTC,CASSLTLLAGGQETQYF
TRBV12-3/TRBV12-4,TRBJ1-1,-,-,TGTGCCAGCAGTTTACTGGTCGGGCAGAACACTGAAGCTTTCTTT,CASSLLVGQNTEAFF
TRBV29-1,TRBJ1-1,-,-,TGCAGCGCGTCCGCGGTAGACTGGGTTGAAGCTTTCTTT,CSASAVDWVEAFF
TRBV9,TRBJ2-7,few,-,TGTGCCAGCAGCGCCGGGGACAAGACCTACGAGCAGTACTTC,CASSAGDKTYEQYF
TRBV7-3,TRBJ2-1,few,-,TGTGCCAGCAGCTACCCGGGGTCACATGAGCAGTTCTTC,CASSYPGSHEQFF
TRBV7-2,TRBJ2-7,many,TRBD2,TGTGCCAGCAGCTCCGGGACTAGCGGGTACGAGCAGTACTTC,CASSSGTSGYEQYF
TRBV20-1,TRBJ1-2,-,-,TGCAGTGCTAGAGAGCGGTGGGCTTCTGGCACACTGAACTATGGCTACACCTTC,CSARERWASGTLNYGYTF
TRBV12-3/TRBV12-4,TRBJ2-5,few,-,TGTGCCAGCAGTTTAATGAGGGGGAGACAAGAGACCCAGTACTTC,CASSLMRGRQETQYF
TRBV9,TRBJ2-2,-,-,TGTGCCAGCAGCGTTATAGGGAACACCGGGGAGCTGTTTTTT,CASSVIGNTGELFF
TRBV28,TRBJ2-7,few,-,TGTGCCAGCAGACTCACAGGTACCTACGAGCAGTACTTC,CASRLTGTYEQYF
TRBV5-5,TRBJ2-2,-,-,TGTGCCAGCAGCTCCTACTGGACAGCCACGAACACCGGGGAGCTGTTTTTT,CASSSYWTATNTGELFF
TRBV14,TRBJ2-1,-,-,TGTGCCAGCAGCGATAAGGGATTCGAGCAGTTCTTC,CASSDKGFEQFF
TRBV9,TRBJ1-6,few,-,TGTGCCAGCAGCGCCCAAGTAGGGAATTCACCCCTCCACTTT,CASSAQVGNSPLHF
TRBV20-1,TRBJ2-6,few,-,TGCAGTGCTGGCGTGGGAGTGTCTGGGGCCAACGTCCTGACTTTC,CSAGVGVSGANVLTF
TRBV7-6,TRBJ2-4,few,TRBD2,TGTGCCAGCAGCCAATACTTGCGGGAGGCCAGGGACATTCAGTACTTC,CASSQYLREARDIQYF
TRBV28,TRBJ2-3,few,-,TGTGCCAGCAGTTTAAGGGCCTATTCAGAAGATACGCAGTATTTT,CASSLRAYSEDTQYF
TRBV12-3/TRBV12-4,TRBJ2-1,-,TRBD2,TGTGCCAGCAGTCCAGCCCGTAGCGGGAGGCTCGATGAGCAGTTCTTC,CASSPARSGRLDEQFF
TRBV6-6,TRBJ2-5,-,-,TGTGCCAGCAGGCGAGAGACCCAGTACTTC,CASRRETQYF
TRBV12-3/TRBV12-4,TRBJ1-6,-,-,TGTGCCAGCAGTTTTGGGGGGGTCCCCCTCCACTTT,CASSFGGVPLHF
TRBV20-1,TRBJ2-7,few,-,TGCAGTGCTAGTCTACAAGGCGACGAGCAGTACTTC,CSASLQGDEQYF
TRBV7-6,TRBJ1-1,-,TRBD1,TGTGCCAGCAGCGCGGGACAGTCGAACACTGAAGCTTTCTTT,CASSAGQSNTEAFF
TRBV6-5,TRBJ1-1,-,-,TGTGCCAGCAGTCAAACTCCTACAGCGGGCACTGAAGCTTTCTTT,CASSQTPTAGTEAFF
TRBV6-5,TRBJ1-5,few,-,TGTGCCAGCAGTACCCCCTCCGTGGGTGGAGGCAATCAGCCCCAGCATTTT,CASSTPSVGGGNQPQHF
TRBV3-1,TRBJ2-3,-,TRBD1,TGTGCCAGCAGCCGAGGGGGCGCCGGGGATACGCAGTATTTT,CASSRGGAGDTQYF
TRBV4-3,TRBJ2-3,few,TRBD2,TGCGCCAGCAGCCAAGATTACCCTCTAGCGGGAGGCCCAGATACGCAGTATTTT,CASSQDYPLAGGPDTQYF
TRBV12-3/TRBV12-4,TRBJ2-5,many,TRBD2,TGTGCCAGCAGCACCGCGGGGGGAGAGACCCAGTACTTC,CASSTAGGETQYF
TRBV6-1,TRBJ2-3,few,TRBD2,TGTGCCAGCAGTGAATGGACACTAGCGATCGGCACAGATACGCAGTATTTT,CASSEWTLAIGTDTQYF
TRBV24-1,TRBJ2-7,-,-,TGTGCCACCAGTGAATGGCGGGGCAGTGACTACGAGCAGTACTTC,CATSEWRGSDYEQYF
TRBV2,TRBJ2-7,-,TRBD1,TGTGCCAGCACGGGGACAGGGAGTTCGTCCTACGAGCAGTACTTC,CASTGTGSSSYEQYF
TRBV5-1,TRBJ2-4,-,-,TGCGCCAGCAGCGGAAGTTATGGCAAAAACATTCAGTACTTC,CASSGSYGKNIQYF
TRBV7-2,TRBJ2-3,-,TRBD2,TGTGCCAGCAGCTTATGGAGCGGGAGTCTGCCAGATACGCAGTATTTT,CASSLWSGSLPDTQYF